Presented here are 9 T cell receptor beta chains from one specimen sequenced in a study of blood T cell repertoires in COVID-19. Measured with immunoSEQ multiplex PCR; TCRdb has only the in-frame clones, and not every one. The table lists 110,000 or so clones, roughly 88% of them singletons. Sequences were obtained from peripheral blood. These receptors were obtained from a woman in her sixties or seventies who had recovered from COVID-19.

This rearrangement joins TRBV12-3 or TRBV12-4 to TRBJ2-1, with 8 bases identical to TRBD2. This CDR3 has 12 amino acids. The J segment lost 9 bases and the V segment lost 5 bases, leaving 3 bases of the junction unmatched. The CDR3 sequence is CASSPTSVEQFF. The CDR3 DNA is TGTGCCAGCAGTCCGACTAGCGTTGAGCAGTTCTTC.

The chain couples TRBV7-2 to TRBJ2-1; possibly TRBD2 for D (5 bases). V shed 2 bases and J shed 0 bases, with 8 bases lying between them. Germline CDR1 and CDR2: SGHTA and FQGNSA. There are 15 residues in the CDR3. The CDR3: CASSLRGSSYNEQFF. As DNA, the CDR3 is TGTGCCAGCAGCTTACGAGGGAGCTCCTACAATGAGCAGTTCTTC.

The genes are TRBV29-1 and TRBJ1-1; 10 bases line up with TRBD1. Germline V gives CDR1 SQVTM, CDR2 ANQGSEA. The CDR3 runs to 13 residues. The trim removed 6 bases at V and 5 bases at J, leaving 6 bases unmatched. Written as DNA, the CDR3 is TGCAGCGTATCGGACAGGGGGATGACTGAAGCTTTCTTT. As protein: CSVSDRGMTEAFF. Based on the CDR3 plus reference TRBV29-1 and TRBJ1-1, the full variable domain is SAVISQKPSRDICQRGTSLTIQCQVDSQVTMMFWYRQQPGQSLTLIATANQGSEATYESGFVIDKFPISRPNLTFSTLTVSNMSPEDSSIYLCSVSDRGMTEAFFGQGTRLTVV.

The CDR3 coding sequence is TGTGCCAGCAGTCCCACGACAGGGGGCCACCACGAGCAGTACTTC. Translation: CASSPTTGGHHEQYF. The gene calls are TRBV27 and TRBJ2-7; 10 bases are shared with TRBD1. V trimming: 5 bases; J trimming: 5 bases; junction bases outside the gene matches: 9. There are 15 residues in the CDR3. Germline lookup yields CDR1 MNHEY and CDR2 SMNVEV (reference sequence).

The CDR3 reads CASSSQGASNEQYF. For the CDR3, the DNA is TGCGCCAGCAGCTCTCAGGGGGCGTCGAACGAGCAGTACTTC. The chain links TRBV5-1 to TRBJ2-7; the match to TRBD1 covers 8 bases. This CDR3 is 14 amino acids long. Germline CDR1 and CDR2: SGHRS and YFSETQ. V shed 3 bases, J shed 5 bases, and the junction held 7 bases outside the gene matches.

The J gene is TRBJ2-5, the V gene TRBV7-8; 8 positions match TRBD1. CDR1 and CDR2 from the germline V gene are SGHVS and FQNEAQ. CDR3 length: 15 residues. V was pared by 2 bases and J by 4 bases, with 6 bases of the junction left unmatched. The CDR3 bases are TGTGCCAGCAGCTTAAGGCAGGGGGCAGGAGAGACCCAGTACTTC. It translates to CASSLRQGAGETQYF. Filled out from reference TRBV7-8 and TRBJ2-5, the complete variable domain reads GAGVSQSPRYKVAKRGQDVALRCDPISGHVSLFWYQQALGQGPEFLTYFQNEAQLDKSGLPSDRFFAERPEGSVSTLKIQRTQQEDSAVYLCASSLRQGAGETQYFGPGTRLLVL.

This clone has just one count. The chain recombines TRBV10-2 with TRBJ2-7; D perhaps matches TRBD2 (7 bases). This CDR3 is built from 13 residues. Per germline, CDR1 WSHSY and CDR2 SAAADI. V gave up 7 bases and J gave up 2 bases, with 12 bases separating them. The CDR3 DNA sequence: TGCGCCAGCAACCTCGGGGGGCCCTACGAGCAGTACTTC. It specifies CASNLGGPYEQYF.

The chain couples TRBV28 to TRBJ2-1; perhaps TRBD2 as D (6 bases). CDR1 and CDR2 (germline): MDHEN, SYDVKM. The V and J ends lost 2 bases and 0 bases respectively, with 8 bases between them. CDR3 length: 15 residues. DNA for the CDR3: TGTGCCAGCAGTTTAGCGGGGAGCTCCTACAATGAGCAGTTCTTC. Its translation: CASSLAGSSYNEQFF.

The chain couples TRBV20-1 to TRBJ2-5, with TRBD1 as a possible D gene (5 bases). V lost 3 bases, J lost 5 bases, and 13 bases lay in between. The CDR3 totals 13 residues. CDR1 is DFQATT, CDR2 SNEGSKA, per germline (reference sequence). In DNA form, the CDR3 reads TGCAGTGCTAGTCGGCAGGGAAGGGAGACCCAGTACTTC. Its protein product is CSASRQGRETQYF.